This T cell receptor beta chain is from a study of Tregs in tolerant kidney transplant recipients. TCRdb keeps only in-frame clones here, not all; method: immunoSEQ multiplex PCR. The data contain 85,000 to 100,000 clones, 80% to 95% of them singletons. Overall study findings and caveats: No direct test of biological reproducibility was done here.

Turning to this clone: Its target is unknown.

This CDR3 is 14 amino acids long. Germline CDR1 is SNHLY and CDR2 is FYNNEI. V was pared by 5 bases and J by 6 bases, with 16 bases between. CD4+CD25+CD127- Tregs, CD4+CD25- non-Tregs, CD4 and CD8 cells were sorted. V and J are TRBV2 and TRBJ1-2; TRBD1 might be the D (6 bases). The clonotype originates from a human donor who received a combined kidney and bone marrow transplant. The input for sequencing was CD4+ T cells from blood, taken before the transplant. CDR3 amino acids: CASSRGGAFDGYTF. CDR3 nucleotides: TGTGCCAGCAGTCGTGGGGGGGCGTTTGATGGCTACACCTTC.